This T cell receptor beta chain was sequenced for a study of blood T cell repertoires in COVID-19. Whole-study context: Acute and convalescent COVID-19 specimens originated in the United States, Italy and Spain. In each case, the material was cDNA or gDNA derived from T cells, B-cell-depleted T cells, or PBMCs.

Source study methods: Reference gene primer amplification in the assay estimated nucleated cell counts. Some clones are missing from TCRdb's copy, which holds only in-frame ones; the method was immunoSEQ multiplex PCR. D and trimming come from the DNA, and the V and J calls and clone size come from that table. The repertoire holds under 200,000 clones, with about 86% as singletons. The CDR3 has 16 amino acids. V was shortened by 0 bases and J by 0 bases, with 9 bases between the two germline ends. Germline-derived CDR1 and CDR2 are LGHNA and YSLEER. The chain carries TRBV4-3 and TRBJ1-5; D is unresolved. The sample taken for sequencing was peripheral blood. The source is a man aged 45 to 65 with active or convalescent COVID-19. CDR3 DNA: TGCGCCAGCAGCCAAGATCGGGTGAATAGCAATCAGCCCCAGCATTTT. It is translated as CASSQDRVNSNQPQHF.